The T cell receptor (beta chain) under discussion was sequenced for a study of blood T cell repertoires in COVID-19. At the level of the study: Researchers got acute and convalescent COVID-19 samples from the United States, Italy and Spain. PBMCs, B-cell-depleted T cells, or T cells provided the cDNA or gDNA that made up the material.

Across 24 US areas, participants ranged in age from roughly 18 to 95 years. In the study's own analysis: Amplification of reference gene primers was used by the study to estimate nucleated cell counts. The repertoire was sequenced with immunoSEQ multiplex PCR; TCRdb's copy has only in-frame clones and lacks some. V and J calls and clone size are given by that table; D and trimming were obtained from the DNA. The repertoire has fewer than 350,000 clones, around nine tenths of them found once; the top ten carry roughly 5%. The CDR3 is made up of 13 amino acids. Trimming cost V 4 bases and J 2 bases, with 9 bases left between them. Germline assignment: CDR1 SGHTA and CDR2 FQGNSA.

V gene TRBV7-2 combines with J gene TRBJ2-7; possibly TRBD2 for D (5 bases). The source is a man in his fifties or sixties who had recovered from COVID-19. The sample comprised PBMCs or T cells enriched from blood (not recorded which). The CDR3 loop is CASSYRDAYEQYF. In nucleotides, the CDR3 is TGTGCCAGCAGCTACCGGGATGCCTACGAGCAGTACTTC.